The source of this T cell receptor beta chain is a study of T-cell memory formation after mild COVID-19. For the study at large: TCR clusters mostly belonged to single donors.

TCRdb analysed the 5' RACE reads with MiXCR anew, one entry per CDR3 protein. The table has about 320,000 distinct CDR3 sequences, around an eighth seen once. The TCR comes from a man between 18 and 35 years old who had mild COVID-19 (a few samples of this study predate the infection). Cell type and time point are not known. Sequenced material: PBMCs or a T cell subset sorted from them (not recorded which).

For the CDR3, the DNA is TGTGCCAGCAGCTTTGTGCGGGGGCCATACAATGAGCAGTTCTTC. Translation gives CASSFVRGPYNEQFF. J is TRBJ2-1 and V is TRBV5-5, with D possibly TRBD2 on 7 matching bases. CDR3 size: 15 residues. Germline V gene sequence: CDR1 SGHKS, CDR2 YYEKEE (reference sequence). The V end lost 2 bases, the J end lost 4 bases, and 13 bases lay between the germline ends.